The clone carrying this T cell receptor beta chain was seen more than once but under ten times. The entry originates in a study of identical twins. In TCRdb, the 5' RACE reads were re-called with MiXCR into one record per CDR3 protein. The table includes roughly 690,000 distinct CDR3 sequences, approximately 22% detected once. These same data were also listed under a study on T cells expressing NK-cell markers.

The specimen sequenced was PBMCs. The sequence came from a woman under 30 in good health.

The CDR3 bases are TGTGCCAGCAGTTTAGACCCATATAGCAATCAGCCCCAGCATTTT. Residues: CASSLDPYSNQPQHF. The chain combines TRBV12-3 or TRBV12-4 with TRBJ1-5; D is unclear. The germline V and J ends were trimmed by 1 base and 0 bases, with 7 bases remaining between them. This CDR3 spans 15 amino acids.